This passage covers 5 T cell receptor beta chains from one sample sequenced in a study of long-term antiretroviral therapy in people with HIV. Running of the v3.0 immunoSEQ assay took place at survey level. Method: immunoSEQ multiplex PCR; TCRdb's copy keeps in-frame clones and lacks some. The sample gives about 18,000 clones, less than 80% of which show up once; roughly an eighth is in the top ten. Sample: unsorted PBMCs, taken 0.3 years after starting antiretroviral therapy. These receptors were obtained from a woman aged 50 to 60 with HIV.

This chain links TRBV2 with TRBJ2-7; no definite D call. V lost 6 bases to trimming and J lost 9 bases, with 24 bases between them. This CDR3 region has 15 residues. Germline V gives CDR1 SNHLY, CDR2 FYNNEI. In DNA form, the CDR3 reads TGTGCCAGCAGCTACCACCCGAGTCCGCAGGTTTGGCAGTACGTC. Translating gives CASSYHPSPQVWQYV.

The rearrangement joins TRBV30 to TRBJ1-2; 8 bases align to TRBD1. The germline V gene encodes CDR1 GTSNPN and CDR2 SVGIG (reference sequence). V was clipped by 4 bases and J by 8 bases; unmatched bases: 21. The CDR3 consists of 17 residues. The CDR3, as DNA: TGTGCCTGGAAGTTTTTAGGGACAGGAGGTTCCAGGTCGGGCTACACCTTC. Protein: CAWKFLGTGGSRSGYTF.

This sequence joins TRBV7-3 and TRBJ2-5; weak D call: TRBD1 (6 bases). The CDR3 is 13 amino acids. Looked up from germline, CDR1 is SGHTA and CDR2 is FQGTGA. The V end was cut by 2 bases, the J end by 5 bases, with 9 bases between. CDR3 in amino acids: CASSLGQGETQYF. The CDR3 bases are TGTGCCAGCAGCTTAGGCCAGGGGGAGACCCAGTACTTC.

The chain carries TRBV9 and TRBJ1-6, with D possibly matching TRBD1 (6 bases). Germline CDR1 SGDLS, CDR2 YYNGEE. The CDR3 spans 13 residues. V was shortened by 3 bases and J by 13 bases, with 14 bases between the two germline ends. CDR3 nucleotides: TGTGCCAGCAGCGGAGTGGGACAAGGGCCCCTCCACTTT. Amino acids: CASSGVGQGPLHF.

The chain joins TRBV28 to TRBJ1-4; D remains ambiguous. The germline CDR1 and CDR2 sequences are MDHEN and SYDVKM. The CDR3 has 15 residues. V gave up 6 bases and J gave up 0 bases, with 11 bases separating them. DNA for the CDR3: TGTGCCAGCAGCTACAGATCTGCAACTAATGAAAAACTGTTTTTT. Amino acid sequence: CASSYRSATNEKLFF.